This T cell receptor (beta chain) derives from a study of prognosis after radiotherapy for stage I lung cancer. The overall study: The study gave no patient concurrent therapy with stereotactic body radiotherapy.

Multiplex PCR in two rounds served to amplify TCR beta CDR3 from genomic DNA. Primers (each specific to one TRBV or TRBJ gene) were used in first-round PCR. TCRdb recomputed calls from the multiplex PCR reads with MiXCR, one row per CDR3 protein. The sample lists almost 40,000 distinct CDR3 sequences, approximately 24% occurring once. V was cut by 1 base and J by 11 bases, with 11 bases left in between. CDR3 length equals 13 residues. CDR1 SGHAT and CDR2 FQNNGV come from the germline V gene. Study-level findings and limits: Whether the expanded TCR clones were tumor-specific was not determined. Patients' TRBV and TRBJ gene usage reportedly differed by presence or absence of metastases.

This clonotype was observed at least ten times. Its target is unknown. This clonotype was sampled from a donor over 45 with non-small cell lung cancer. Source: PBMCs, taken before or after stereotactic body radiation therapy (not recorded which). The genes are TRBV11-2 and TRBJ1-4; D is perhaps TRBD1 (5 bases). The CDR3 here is CASSLVGVGKLFF. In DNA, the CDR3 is TGTGCCAGCAGCTTAGTGGGGGTCGGGAAACTGTTTTTT.